The 32 T cell receptor beta chains below come from one sample, sequenced in a study of blood T cells in healthy people across ages. A second PCR, run for roughly 7 to 11 cycles, used a sample-barcoded 5' primer plus a J-beta primer mix. TCRdb reprocessed the 5' RACE reads via MiXCR and lists one record per CDR3 protein. The table has around 1,600,000 distinct CDR3 sequences, 35% to 45% seen once. Sequencing was carried out using blood. The source is a woman aged 18 to 35 in good health.

The V call is TRBV29-1, the J call TRBJ1-2; D ambiguous. There are 11 residues in the CDR3. Germline V CDR1 and CDR2: SQVTM, ANQGSEA. V shed 3 bases and J shed 4 bases, with 6 bases lying between them. The CDR3 sequence is CSVDLGYGYTF. CDR3 DNA: TGCAGCGTTGACCTGGGCTATGGCTACACCTTC.

The gene calls are TRBV27 and TRBJ2-1; 8 nucleotides line up with TRBD2. The germline gives CDR1 MNHEY, CDR2 SMNVEV (reference sequence). V lost 4 bases to trimming and J lost 8 bases; unmatched junction nucleotides: 7. This CDR3 has 14 residues. The DNA of the CDR3 is TGTGCCAGCAGTTACAGCGGGGGCCCGTATGAGCAGTTCTTC. Its translation is CASSYSGGPYEQFF.

Only a few counts were recorded for this clonotype. This CDR3 is CSASAGTASYEQFF. The CDR3 nucleotides read TGCAGTGCTAGCGCCGGGACCGCGTCGTATGAGCAGTTCTTC. This chain links TRBV20-1 with TRBJ2-1; D is tentatively TRBD1 or TRBD2 (5 bases each). CDR1 is DFQATT and CDR2 is SNEGSKA in the germline V gene (reference sequence). The ends were cut back, 3 bases at V and 8 bases at J, with 17 bases in the middle. This CDR3 comprises 14 residues.

The chain links TRBV20-1 to TRBJ2-5; 7 bases fit TRBD1. The last part of the DNA fits TRBJ2-1 better; the J call may be wrong. CDR1 DFQATT and CDR2 SNEGSKA come from the germline V gene (reference sequence). The CDR3 contains 15 residues. CDR3 residues: CSARARGRYQETQFF. DNA of the CDR3: TGCAGTGCGCGCGCGAGGGGGCGGTACCAAGAGACCCAGTTCTTC.

This clonotype was detected once. The chain combines TRBV5-1 with TRBJ1-5; D remains ambiguous. V gave up 4 bases and J gave up 1 base, with 12 bases separating them. Germline values: CDR1 SGHRS, CDR2 YFSETQ. There are 15 residues in the CDR3. The CDR3 nucleotides are TGCGCCAGCAGCCCGACGGACGGGAGCAATCAGCCCCAGCATTTT. This translates into CASSPTDGSNQPQHF.

This clonotype was counted only a few times. The chain has TRBV7-8 and TRBJ2-6, with unresolved D. Between the trimmed V and J ends, which lost 5 bases and 2 bases, there was a span of 10 bases. CDR1 is SGHVS and CDR2 is FQNEAQ in the germline V gene. CDR3 size: 15 residues. In nucleotides, the CDR3 is TGTGCCAGCAGCATCACATTCCCTGGGGCCAACGTCCTGACTTTC. Protein product: CASSITFPGANVLTF. Combining the CDR3 with reference TRBV7-8 and TRBJ2-6 gives the whole variable domain GAGVSQSPRYKVAKRGQDVALRCDPISGHVSLFWYQQALGQGPEFLTYFQNEAQLDKSGLPSDRFFAERPEGSVSTLKIQRTQQEDSAVYLCASSITFPGANVLTFGAGSRLTVL.

V and J are TRBV3-1 and TRBJ2-4; the D gene could be TRBD1 or TRBD2 (5 bases each). Trimming took 4 bases from V and 6 from J, leaving 13 bases between them. This CDR3 contains 14 residues. Germline CDR1 is LGHDT and CDR2 is YNNKEL (reference sequence). The CDR3 DNA follows: TGTGCCAGCAGCCTCGGACCCGGGACAAACATTCAGTACTTC. It specifies CASSLGPGTNIQYF.

CDR3 in DNA: TGCGCCAGCAGCTCCGTAAGCGCCTCCTACGAGCAGTACTTC. It specifies CASSSVSASYEQYF. The J gene is TRBJ2-7, the V gene TRBV5-1; D gene ambiguous. CDR1 and CDR2 (germline): SGHRS, YFSETQ. V gave up 3 bases and J gave up 0 bases, with 10 bases separating them. The CDR3 extends over 14 amino acids.

This clonotype was found a few times. The gene calls are TRBV20-1 and TRBJ2-1, with no clear D. There are 11 residues in the CDR3. Germline V gene sequence: CDR1 DFQATT, CDR2 SNEGSKA (reference sequence). Trimming cost V 4 bases and J 8 bases, with 9 bases left between them. CDR3 DNA: TGCAGTGCTACAGGAAACCATGAGCAGTTCTTC. This translates into CSATGNHEQFF.

This clonotype has only a few counts. V is TRBV12-3 or TRBV12-4 and J is TRBJ1-5; D may be TRBD1 (5 bases). This CDR3 has 13 residues. Trimming took 4 bases from V and 4 from J, leaving 8 bases between them. The CDR3 region is CASSSTDNQPQHF. The CDR3 DNA reads TGTGCCAGCAGTTCGACAGATAATCAGCCCCAGCATTTT.

The chain couples TRBV11-2 to TRBJ2-1; TRBD2 agrees at 7 bases. V lost 3 bases to trimming and J lost 6 bases; unmatched junction nucleotides: 8. This CDR3 spans 15 amino acids. CDR1 is SGHAT, CDR2 FQNNGV, per germline. The CDR3 DNA is TGTGCCAGCAGCTTTTGGACTAGGAATTCCAATGAGCAGTTCTTC. It is translated as CASSFWTRNSNEQFF.

The V call is TRBV4-1, the J call TRBJ2-3; 9 bases match TRBD1. The CDR3 consists of 15 residues. Unmatched junction bases numbered 9, after V lost 5 bases and J lost 6 bases. The germline gives CDR1 MGHRA, CDR2 YSYEKL. This CDR3 is CASSATGTGSDTQYF. The CDR3 region has the DNA TGCGCCAGCAGCGCTACCGGGACAGGGTCGGATACGCAGTATTTT.

The chain joins TRBV7-9 to TRBJ1-4; TRBD1 might be the D (5 bases). The CDR3 is made up of 14 amino acids. Germline lookup yields CDR1 SEHNR and CDR2 FQNEAQ (reference sequence). V lost 2 bases to trimming and J lost 8 bases, with 12 bases between them. The DNA of the CDR3 is TGTGCCAGCAGCTTATTCACGGGGACCGAAAAACTGTTTTTT. It yields the protein CASSLFTGTEKLFF.

The chain carries TRBV7-9 and TRBJ2-3; 8 bases are shared with TRBD2. This CDR3 has 15 residues. J gave up 3 bases and V 5 bases, and 7 bases lay outside the gene matches. CDR1 and CDR2 (germline): SEHNR, FQNEAQ (reference sequence). The CDR3 DNA reads as TGTGCCAGCAGCCGGCGGGCGGGAGGAACAGATACGCAGTATTTT. Translation: CASSRRAGGTDTQYF.

The chain joins TRBV12-3 or TRBV12-4 to TRBJ2-1; the D gene could be TRBD1 or TRBD2 (6 bases each). Trimming removed 5 bases from V and 13 bases from J, with 21 bases in between. The length of the CDR3 is 14 residues. The CDR3 is CASSPNRDRETQFF. CDR3 nucleotide sequence: TGTGCCAGCAGTCCGAACAGGGATCGGGAGACCCAGTTCTTC.

This clonotype was seen a handful of times. V and J are TRBV6-6 and TRBJ2-7, with D perhaps matching TRBD1 (6 bases). V dropped 7 bases and J dropped 0 bases, with 22 bases sitting between them. The CDR3 runs 17 residues. Per the germline V gene, CDR1 is MNHNY and CDR2 is SVGAGI (reference sequence). CDR3 amino acids: CASTTWGRGLNSYEQYF. The CDR3 DNA follows: TGTGCCAGCACCACATGGGGCAGGGGCCTGAACTCCTACGAGCAGTACTTC.

V and J are TRBV10-3 and TRBJ1-2; the D is unclear. This CDR3 region has 14 residues. Per the germline V gene, CDR1 is ENHRY and CDR2 is SYGVKD. Between the trimmed V and J ends, which lost 0 bases and 1 base, there was a span of 6 bases. The CDR3 bases are TGTGCCATCAGTGAGTCTGCCTTTAACTATGGCTACACCTTC. It codes for CAISESAFNYGYTF.

Here the CDR3 reads CASSLARRDTEAFF. In DNA, the CDR3 is TGTGCCAGCAGCTTAGCGCGGCGGGACACTGAAGCTTTCTTT. The chain carries TRBV7-2 and TRBJ1-1; D not certain. The CDR3 length is 14 residues. V was pared by 0 bases and J by 3 bases, with 8 bases between. Germline lookup yields CDR1 SGHTA and CDR2 FQGNSA.

The chain combines TRBV20-1 with TRBJ1-2, with 7 bases that match TRBD1. CDR3 length equals 15 residues. From germline, CDR1 is DFQATT and CDR2 SNEGSKA (reference sequence). J was trimmed by 1 base and V by 1 base; bases with no gene match: 6. CDR3: CSARVRAGGNYGYTF. The DNA of the CDR3 is TGCAGTGCTAGAGTTCGAGCAGGGGGTAACTATGGCTACACCTTC.

The rearrangement links TRBV20-1 to TRBJ2-3, with 11 nucleotides matching TRBD2. The CDR3 is 16 residues long. Trimming cost V 1 base and J 2 bases; bases outside gene matches: 5. CDR1 DFQATT and CDR2 SNEGSKA come from the germline V gene (reference sequence). For the CDR3, the DNA is TGCAGTGCTAGAGTGACTAGCGGGGCCCCCACAGATACGCAGTATTTT. Amino acid sequence: CSARVTSGAPTDTQYF.

This chain uses TRBV20-1 with TRBJ2-7; D is undetermined. The germline CDR1 and CDR2 sequences are DFQATT and SNEGSKA (reference sequence). The CDR3 is 13 amino acids. Deletions cut 6 bases from V and 4 bases from J, with 16 bases between. The CDR3 is CSAHGRGGYEQYF. The CDR3 region has the DNA TGCAGTGCCCACGGCCGCGGTGGTTACGAGCAGTACTTC.

This clonotype has a handful of counts. The rearrangement uses TRBV20-1 and TRBJ2-4; D perhaps matches TRBD1 (5 bases). This CDR3 contains 14 residues. CDR1 is DFQATT and CDR2 is SNEGSKA in the germline V gene (reference sequence). Trimming took off 5 bases at V and 0 bases at J, with 11 bases between the two ends. The CDR3 region is CSAGADLAKNIQYF. In DNA form, the CDR3 reads TGCAGTGCTGGGGCGGATCTAGCCAAAAACATTCAGTACTTC.

The V and J genes are TRBV11-2 and TRBJ2-3; unclear D gene. With 2 bases removed from V and 2 bases from J, the gap between germline ends came to 14 bases. CDR1 and CDR2 (germline): SGHAT, FQNNGV. The CDR3 contains 16 residues. The CDR3 coding sequence is TGTGCCAGCAGCTTATCCTGGGAACCGCTCACAGATACGCAGTATTTT. It specifies CASSLSWEPLTDTQYF.

This clonotype was found a few times. The chain links TRBV5-1 to TRBJ2-3; D is possibly TRBD2 (7 bases). This CDR3 has 13 amino acids. The germline gives CDR1 SGHRS, CDR2 YFSETQ. V shed 8 bases and J shed 2 bases, with 12 bases lying between them. The DNA of the CDR3 is TGCGCCAGTGCGGGGGCCACCACAGATACGCAGTATTTT. This gives the protein CASAGATTDTQYF.

This chain connects TRBV3-1 to TRBJ2-1; D call uncertain. The germline gives CDR1 LGHDT, CDR2 YNNKEL (reference sequence). The CDR3 sequence is 14 residues long. V was pared by 1 base and J by 5 bases, with 9 bases between. The CDR3 nucleotides are TGTGCCAGCAGCCAAGTGGGGTTGAACAATGAGCAGTTCTTC. Translated: CASSQVGLNNEQFF.

V is TRBV20-1 and J is TRBJ2-1, with D possibly TRBD2 on 5 matching bases. V was trimmed by 3 bases and J by 7 bases, leaving 19 bases between them. The germline V gene has CDR1 DFQATT and CDR2 SNEGSKA (reference sequence). CDR3 length: 15 amino acids. The CDR3 DNA reads as TGCAGTGCTAGTAGGCTAGTGGGAGCTCGGAATGAGCAGTTCTTC. Protein product: CSASRLVGARNEQFF.

The chain joins TRBV7-8 to TRBJ2-7, with 7 bases aligning to TRBD1. J gave up 0 bases and V 3 bases, and 8 bases lay outside the gene matches. Germline CDR1 reads SGHVS; CDR2 reads FQNEAQ. The CDR3 is made up of 16 amino acids. As DNA, the CDR3 is TGTGCCAGCAGCTTGGGGTTCGGACAGGTCTCCTACGAGCAGTACTTC. Translation: CASSLGFGQVSYEQYF.

The V gene is TRBV20-1, the J gene TRBJ1-3; D remains ambiguous. Trimming took 0 bases from V and 3 from J, leaving 9 bases between them. This CDR3 contains 14 residues. Per the germline V gene, CDR1 is DFQATT and CDR2 is SNEGSKA (reference sequence). The CDR3 sequence: CSARDRSFGNTIYF. CDR3 bases: TGCAGTGCTAGAGATAGGAGCTTTGGAAACACCATATATTTT.

The chain carries TRBV5-4 and TRBJ2-3; 7 bases fit TRBD2. Germline-derived CDR1 and CDR2 are SGHNT and YYREEE (reference sequence). CDR3 length equals 16 residues. The V and J ends lost 0 bases and 3 bases, in that order; junction bases with no gene match: 7. CDR3 nucleotides: TGTGCCAGCAGCTTGGCATCGGGGGGAAGAACAGATACGCAGTATTTT. The encoded protein is CASSLASGGRTDTQYF.

The chain recombines TRBV7-2 with TRBJ1-2, with TRBD1 identical over 7 bases. The germline CDR1 and CDR2 sequences are SGHTA and FQGNSA. CDR3 length: 14 residues. Germline trimming cut 4 bases from V and 6 bases from J; bases unmatched to any gene: 8. The CDR3 here is CASSWDRGRDGYTF. For the CDR3, the DNA is TGTGCCAGCAGCTGGGATAGGGGGCGCGATGGCTACACCTTC.

This clonotype was seen more than once but under ten times. The rearrangement links TRBV9 to TRBJ1-1; no firm D call. This CDR3 is 15 amino acids long. The ends were cut back, 3 bases at V and 0 bases at J, with 12 bases in the middle. Germline-derived CDR1 and CDR2 are SGDLS and YYNGEE. The CDR3 region has the DNA TGTGCCAGCAGCGCCCAGGAGGGAATGAACACTGAAGCTTTCTTT. Translating it yields CASSAQEGMNTEAFF.

This clonotype has a handful of counts. The V gene is TRBV7-2, the J gene TRBJ2-2; 7 bases are a match to TRBD2. Germline V gives CDR1 SGHTA, CDR2 FQGNSA. With 0 bases clipped from V and 4 bases from J, the junction kept 2 bases outside the gene matches. CDR3 size: 15 residues. Here the CDR3 DNA reads TGTGCCAGCAGCTTAGCTAGCGGGCGCACCGGGGAGCTGTTTTTT. It is translated as CASSLASGRTGELFF.